This T cell receptor (beta chain) was identified in a study of ipilimumab plus nivolumab after autologous stem cell transplantation. In the study overall: The DLBCL cohort had primary refractory and relapsed disease, with 18-month progression-free survival of about 82% and 31%.

Ipilimumab, 1 mg/kg, started 14 to 28 days after autologous transplant. The CDR3 is 14 residues long. The germline V gene has CDR1 WNHNN and CDR2 SYGVQD (reference sequence). Trimming stripped 3 bases from V and 3 bases from J, with 11 bases between. The method was immunoSEQ multiplex PCR; TCRdb's version includes in-frame clones alone and lacks a portion of them. The data show about 84,000 clones, more than 80% seen once. This sequence originates from a male donor with diffuse large B-cell lymphoma. Sequences were derived from PBMCs, sampled in a trial of ipilimumab plus nivolumab as post-transplant consolidation. The chain has TRBV10-1 and TRBJ1-1; D possibly corresponds to TRBD1 (5 bases). CDR3 sequence (DNA): TGCGCCAGCAGTGATGGGGGGTGCGACACTGAAGCTTTCTTT. Its translation: CASSDGGCDTEAFF.